The clone carrying this T cell receptor beta chain was seen a handful of times. This entry comes from a study of T cells in Graves' hyperthyroidism and ophthalmopathy. Study background: Blood from the periphery was taken at initial diagnosis, before any treatment.

There are 17 residues in the CDR3. Trimming removed 4 bases at V and 0 bases at J, with 19 bases between. Germline V lookup: CDR1 SEHNR, CDR2 FQNEAQ (reference sequence). RNA transcripts gave rise to amplified TCR beta CDR3 regions. HTBI primers were used for first-round RT-PCR of the TCR CDR3. One entry per CDR3 protein results from TCRdb running MiXCR on the multiplex PCR reads. The data contain about 560,000 distinct CDR3 sequences, 16% of them singletons. The chain uses TRBV7-9 and TRBJ2-7, with D tentatively TRBD1 (5 bases). Sequenced: blood. The clonotype comes from a woman aged 18-30 years with Graves' hyperthyroidism. The CDR3 here is CASSSPPWQGISYEQYF. The DNA for the CDR3 is TGTGCCAGCAGCTCACCGCCCTGGCAGGGAATCTCCTACGAGCAGTACTTC.